This TCR beta chain derives from a study of T cells after yellow fever vaccination. TCRdb re-called the 5' RACE reads with MiXCR, one entry per CDR3 protein. Of about 350,000 distinct CDR3 sequences listed, roughly an eighth are singletons. The specimen was CD4+ T cells sorted from PBMCs, collected 15 days after the yellow fever booster vaccination. The receptor comes from a man between 18 and 29 years old who received the YFV17D yellow fever vaccine.

Here the CDR3 DNA reads TGTGCCAGCAGCCAAGACAGGGCCGGGCAGCCCCAGCATTTT. Translation: CASSQDRAGQPQHF. The V gene is TRBV7-6, the J gene TRBJ1-5; 7 bases line up with TRBD1. The CDR3 length is 14 residues. V shed 5 bases and J 7 bases; nucleotides not matched to a gene: 8. The germline V gene encodes CDR1 SGHVS and CDR2 FNYEAQ.